The 5 T cell receptor beta chains below were found in one sample sequenced in a study of cytomegalovirus exposure and HLA in healthy donors. The PCR contained 60 Vbeta and 13 Jbeta primers. Assay used: immunoSEQ multiplex PCR; TCRdb lists only in-frame clones, some missing. The table lists about 140,000 clones, nearly 80% of them singletons. The sequenced sample was PBMCs. These receptors all stem from a man younger than 40 in good health and CMV-seronegative.

J is TRBJ1-1 and V is TRBV7-9, with D hard to call. Between the trimmed V and J ends, which lost 5 bases and 1 base, there was a span of 8 bases. The CDR3 is 13 residues long. Germline-derived CDR1 and CDR2 are SEHNR and FQNEAQ (reference sequence). The chain's CDR3 is CASSLIANTEAFF. For the CDR3, the DNA is TGTGCCAGCAGCCTTATAGCGAACACTGAAGCTTTCTTT.

The rearrangement uses TRBV5-6 and TRBJ2-1; D unresolved. Deletions cut 4 bases from V and 3 bases from J, with 8 bases between. Germline CDR1 reads SGHDT; CDR2 reads YYEEEE. The CDR3 contains 13 residues. The CDR3 spells CASSLSSYNEQFF. Here the CDR3 DNA reads TGTGCCAGCAGCCTTTCTAGCTACAATGAGCAGTTCTTC.

V gene TRBV5-6 combines with J gene TRBJ1-3; D not resolved. The V end was cut by 2 bases, the J end by 0 bases, with 12 bases between. The CDR3 covers 16 residues. Germline CDR1 is SGHDT and CDR2 is YYEEEE. CDR3 amino acids: CASSLGRSFSGNTIYF. In DNA form, the CDR3 reads TGTGCCAGCAGCTTAGGAAGGAGCTTCTCTGGAAACACCATATATTTT.

CDR3 protein: CASSQGWGRITGELFF. CDR3 DNA sequence: TGCGCCAGCAGCCAAGGGTGGGGGCGAATCACCGGGGAGCTGTTTTTT. J is TRBJ2-2 and V is TRBV4-1; possible D gene TRBD1, 6 bases. Per the germline V gene, CDR1 is MGHRA and CDR2 is YSYEKL. With 1 base removed from V and 4 bases from J, the gap between germline ends came to 13 bases. The length of the CDR3 is 16 residues.

V is TRBV21-1 and J is TRBJ1-5; TRBD1 was called by the table and not checked on the DNA. TRBV21-1 is assigned pseudogene status. This CDR3 contains 15 residues. The CDR3 DNA is TGTGCCAGCAGCAGATGCGACAGGGGCAATCAGCCCCAGCATTTT. It encodes CASSRCDRGNQPQHF.